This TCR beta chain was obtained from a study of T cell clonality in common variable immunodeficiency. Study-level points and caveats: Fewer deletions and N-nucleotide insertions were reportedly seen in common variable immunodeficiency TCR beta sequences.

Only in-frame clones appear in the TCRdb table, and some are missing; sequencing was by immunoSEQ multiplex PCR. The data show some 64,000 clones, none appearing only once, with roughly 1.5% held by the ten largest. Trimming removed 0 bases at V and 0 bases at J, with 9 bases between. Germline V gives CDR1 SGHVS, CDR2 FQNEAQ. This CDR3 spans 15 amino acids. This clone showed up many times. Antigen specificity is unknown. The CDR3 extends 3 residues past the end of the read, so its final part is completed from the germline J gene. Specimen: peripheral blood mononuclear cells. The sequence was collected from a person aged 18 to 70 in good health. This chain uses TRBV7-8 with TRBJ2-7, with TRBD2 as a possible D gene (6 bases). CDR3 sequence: CASSLAGSGSYEQYF. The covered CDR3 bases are TGTGCCAGCAGCTTAGCGGGTAGCGGCTCCTACGAG. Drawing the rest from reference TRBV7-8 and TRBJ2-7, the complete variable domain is GAGVSQSPRYKVAKRGQDVALRCDPISGHVSLFWYQQALGQGPEFLTYFQNEAQLDKSGLPSDRFFAERPEGSVSTLKIQRTQQEDSAVYLCASSLAGSGSYEQYFGPGTRLTVT.